This entry concerns a single TCR beta chain. Its antigen is not known. A single base separates this from a much larger clone, so it may be a read error. Germline CDR1 is LNHDA and CDR2 is SQIVND (reference sequence). The germline V and J ends were trimmed by 3 bases and 1 base, with 6 bases remaining between them. CDR3 length equals 13 residues. These data come from a study of T cells in Graves' hyperthyroidism and ophthalmopathy. Whole-study context: Blood from the periphery was taken at initial diagnosis, before any treatment.

Participants, patients aged 18 to 65, had newly diagnosed hyperthyroidism with a duration under 2 months. Uncontrolled infection, other autoimmune disease, pregnancy or lactation barred patients from enrollment. TCR beta CDR3 sequences were amplified from RNA transcripts. A first-round RT-PCR of the TCR CDR3 used the HTBI primer set. TCRdb called the multiplex PCR reads again in MiXCR, with one record for every CDR3 protein. There are 400,000 to 500,000 distinct CDR3 sequences in the sample; 13% to 15% occur only once, and less than 20% lies in the top ten. Study-level results: Most clonotypes expanded in the thyroid (above 0.001) were also present in blood.

This receptor was taken from a woman younger than 35 with Graves' hyperthyroidism. The sample was blood. This chain links TRBV19 with TRBJ1-1; D unclear. The DNA of the CDR3 is TGTGCCAGTAGTATCTGGGCGAACACTGAAGCTTTCTTT. Protein sequence: CASSIWANTEAFF. Full variable domain (remainder filled in from reference TRBV19 and TRBJ1-1): DGGITQSPKYLFRKEGQNVTLSCEQNLNHDAMYWYRQDPGQGLRLIYYSQIVNDFQKGDIAEGYSVSREKKESFPLTVTSAQKNPTAFYLCASSIWANTEAFFGQGTRLTVV.